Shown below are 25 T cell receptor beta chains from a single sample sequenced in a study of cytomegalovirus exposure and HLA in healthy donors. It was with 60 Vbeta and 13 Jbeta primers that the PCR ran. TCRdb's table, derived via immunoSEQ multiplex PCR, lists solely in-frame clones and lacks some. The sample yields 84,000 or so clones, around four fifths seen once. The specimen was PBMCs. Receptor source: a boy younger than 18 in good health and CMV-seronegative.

The CDR3 sequence: CASSQAPWTDWDEQYF. The CDR3 nucleotides read TGCGCCAGCAGCCAAGCCCCATGGACAGACTGGGACGAGCAGTACTTC. The chain employs TRBV4-1 and TRBJ2-7; TRBD1 is a possible D gene (6 bases). Trimming cost V 1 base and J 5 bases, with 18 bases left between them. The germline gives CDR1 MGHRA, CDR2 YSYEKL. The CDR3 is made up of 16 amino acids.

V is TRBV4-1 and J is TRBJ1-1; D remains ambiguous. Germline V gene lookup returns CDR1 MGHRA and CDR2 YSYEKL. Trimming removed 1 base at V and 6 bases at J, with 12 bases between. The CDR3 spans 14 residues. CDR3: CASSQAGLSPEAFF. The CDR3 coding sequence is TGCGCCAGCAGCCAAGCAGGACTTTCCCCTGAAGCTTTCTTT.

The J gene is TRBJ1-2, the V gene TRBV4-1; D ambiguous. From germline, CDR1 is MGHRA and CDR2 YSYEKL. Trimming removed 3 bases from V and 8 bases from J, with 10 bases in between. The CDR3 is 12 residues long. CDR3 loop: CASSQSGKGYTF. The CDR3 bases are TGCGCCAGCAGCCAGTCGGGGAAAGGCTACACCTTC.

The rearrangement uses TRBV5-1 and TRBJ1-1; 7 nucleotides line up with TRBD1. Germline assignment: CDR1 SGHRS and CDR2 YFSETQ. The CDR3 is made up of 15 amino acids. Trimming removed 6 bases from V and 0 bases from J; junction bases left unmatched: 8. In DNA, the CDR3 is TGCGCCAGCAACTTACAGGGGAGCCTGAACACTGAAGCTTTCTTT. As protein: CASNLQGSLNTEAFF. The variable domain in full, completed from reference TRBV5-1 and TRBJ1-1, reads KAGVTQTPRYLIKTRGQQVTLSCSPISGHRSVSWYQQTPGQGLQFLFEYFSETQRNKGNFPGRFSGRQFSNSRSEMNVSTLELGDSALYLCASNLQGSLNTEAFFGQGTRLTVV.

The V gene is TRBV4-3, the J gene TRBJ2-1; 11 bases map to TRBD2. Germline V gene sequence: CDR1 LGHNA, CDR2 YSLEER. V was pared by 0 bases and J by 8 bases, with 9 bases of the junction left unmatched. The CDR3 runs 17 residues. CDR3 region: CASSQDWPSGRKDEQFF. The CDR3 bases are TGCGCCAGCAGCCAAGATTGGCCTAGCGGGAGGAAGGATGAGCAGTTCTTC.

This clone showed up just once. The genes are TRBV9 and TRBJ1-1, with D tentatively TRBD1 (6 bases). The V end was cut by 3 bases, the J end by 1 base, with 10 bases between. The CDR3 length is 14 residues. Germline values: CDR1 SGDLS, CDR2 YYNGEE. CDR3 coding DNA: TGTGCCAGCAGCGCAGGGGCAGGGAACACTGAAGCTTTCTTT. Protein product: CASSAGAGNTEAFF.

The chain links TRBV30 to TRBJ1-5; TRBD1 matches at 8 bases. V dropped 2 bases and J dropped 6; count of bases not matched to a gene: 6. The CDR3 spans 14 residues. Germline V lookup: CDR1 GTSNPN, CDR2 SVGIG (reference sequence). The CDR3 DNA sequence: TGTGCCTGGAGTAACGGACAGGGCGGTCAGCCCCAGCATTTT. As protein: CAWSNGQGGQPQHF.

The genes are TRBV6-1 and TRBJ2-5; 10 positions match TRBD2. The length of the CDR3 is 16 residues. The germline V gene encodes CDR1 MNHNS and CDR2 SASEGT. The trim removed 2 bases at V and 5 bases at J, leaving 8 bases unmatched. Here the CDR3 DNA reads TGTGCCAGCAGTGAACTAGCGGGAGCACGCCGGGAGACCCAGTACTTC. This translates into CASSELAGARRETQYF.

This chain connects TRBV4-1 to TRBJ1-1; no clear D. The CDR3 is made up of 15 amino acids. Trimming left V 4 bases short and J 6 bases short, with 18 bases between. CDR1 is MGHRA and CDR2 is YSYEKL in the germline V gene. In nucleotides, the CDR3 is TGCGCCAGCAGCCCAGGTTGGTGGGCCCGGTCTGAAGCTTTCTTT. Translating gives CASSPGWWARSEAFF.

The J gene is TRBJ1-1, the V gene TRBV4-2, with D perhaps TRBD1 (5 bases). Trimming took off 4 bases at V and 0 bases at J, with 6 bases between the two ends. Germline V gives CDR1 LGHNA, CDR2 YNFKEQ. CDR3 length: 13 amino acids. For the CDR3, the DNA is TGTGCCAGCAGCCCCAGGGTGAACACTGAAGCTTTCTTT. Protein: CASSPRVNTEAFF.

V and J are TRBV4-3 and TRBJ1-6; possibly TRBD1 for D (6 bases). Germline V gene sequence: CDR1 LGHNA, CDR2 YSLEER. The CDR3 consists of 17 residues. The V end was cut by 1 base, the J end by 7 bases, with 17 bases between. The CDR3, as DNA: TGCGCCAGCAGCCAAGTAGTCGGGGTTAGGGGGAATTCACCCCTCCACTTT. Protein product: CASSQVVGVRGNSPLHF.

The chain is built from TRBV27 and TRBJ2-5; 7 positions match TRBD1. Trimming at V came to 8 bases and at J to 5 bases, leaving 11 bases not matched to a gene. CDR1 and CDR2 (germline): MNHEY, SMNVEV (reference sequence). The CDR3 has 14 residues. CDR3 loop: CASGRDRRGETQYF. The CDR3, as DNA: TGTGCCAGCGGCCGGGACAGAAGAGGTGAGACCCAGTACTTC.

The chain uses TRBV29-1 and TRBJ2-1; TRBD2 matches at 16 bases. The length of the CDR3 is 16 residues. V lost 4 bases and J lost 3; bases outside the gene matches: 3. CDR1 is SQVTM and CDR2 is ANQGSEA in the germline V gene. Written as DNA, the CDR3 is TGCAGCGTTGTGGGACTAGCGGGAGGGCTCTACAATGAGCAGTTCTTC. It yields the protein CSVVGLAGGLYNEQFF.

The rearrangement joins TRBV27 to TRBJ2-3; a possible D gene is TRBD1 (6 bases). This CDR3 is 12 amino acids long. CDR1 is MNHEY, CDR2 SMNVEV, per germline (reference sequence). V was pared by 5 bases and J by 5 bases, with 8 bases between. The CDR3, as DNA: TGTGCCAGCAGTCCCAGGGGAGATACGCAGTATTTT. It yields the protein CASSPRGDTQYF.

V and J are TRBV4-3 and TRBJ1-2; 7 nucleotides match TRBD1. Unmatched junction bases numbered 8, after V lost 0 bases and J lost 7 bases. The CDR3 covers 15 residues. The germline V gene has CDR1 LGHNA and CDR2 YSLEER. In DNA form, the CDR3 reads TGCGCCAGCAGCCAAGACCCCCGACAGGGTGCTGGCTACACCTTC. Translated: CASSQDPRQGAGYTF.

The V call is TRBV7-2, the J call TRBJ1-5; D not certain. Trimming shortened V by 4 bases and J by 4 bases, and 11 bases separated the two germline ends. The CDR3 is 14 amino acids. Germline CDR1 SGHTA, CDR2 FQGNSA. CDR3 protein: CASSSRGGNQPQHF. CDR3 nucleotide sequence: TGTGCCAGCAGCTCGAGAGGCGGGAATCAGCCCCAGCATTTT.

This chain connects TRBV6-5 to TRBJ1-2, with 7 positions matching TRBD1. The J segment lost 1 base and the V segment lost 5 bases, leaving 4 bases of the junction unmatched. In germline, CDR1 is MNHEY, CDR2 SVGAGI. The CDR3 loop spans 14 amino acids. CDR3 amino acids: CASSPGTVNYGYTF. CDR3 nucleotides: TGTGCCAGCAGTCCGGGGACAGTTAACTATGGCTACACCTTC.

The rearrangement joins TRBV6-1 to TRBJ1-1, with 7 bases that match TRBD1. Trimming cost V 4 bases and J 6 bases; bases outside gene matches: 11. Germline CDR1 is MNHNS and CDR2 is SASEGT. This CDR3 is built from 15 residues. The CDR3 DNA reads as TGTGCCAGCAGTGGGCATACAGGGGTAGTGGCTGAAGCTTTCTTT. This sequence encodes CASSGHTGVVAEAFF.

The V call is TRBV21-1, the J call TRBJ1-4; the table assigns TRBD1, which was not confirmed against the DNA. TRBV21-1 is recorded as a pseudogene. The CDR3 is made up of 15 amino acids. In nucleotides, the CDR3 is TGTGCCAGCAGCATTCAGACAGGAGCAGCGGAAAAACTGTTTTTT. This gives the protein CASSIQTGAAEKLFF.

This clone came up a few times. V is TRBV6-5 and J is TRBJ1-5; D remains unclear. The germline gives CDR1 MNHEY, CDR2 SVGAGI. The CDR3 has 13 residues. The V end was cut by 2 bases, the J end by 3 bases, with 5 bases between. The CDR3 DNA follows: TGTGCCAGCAGTTACGCGGTCAATCAGCCCCAGCATTTT. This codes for CASSYAVNQPQHF.

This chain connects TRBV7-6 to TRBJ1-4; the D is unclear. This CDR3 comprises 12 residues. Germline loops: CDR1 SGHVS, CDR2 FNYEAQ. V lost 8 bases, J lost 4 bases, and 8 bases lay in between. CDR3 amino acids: CASRGLNEKLFF. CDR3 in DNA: TGTGCCAGCCGCGGACTTAATGAAAAACTGTTTTTT.

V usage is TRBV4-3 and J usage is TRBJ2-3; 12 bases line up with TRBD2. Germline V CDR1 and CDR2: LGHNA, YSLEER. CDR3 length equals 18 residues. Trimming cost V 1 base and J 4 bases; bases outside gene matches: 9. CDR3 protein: CASSQAAATSGGSDTQYF. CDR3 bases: TGCGCCAGCAGCCAAGCGGCGGCGACTAGCGGGGGATCAGATACGCAGTATTTT.

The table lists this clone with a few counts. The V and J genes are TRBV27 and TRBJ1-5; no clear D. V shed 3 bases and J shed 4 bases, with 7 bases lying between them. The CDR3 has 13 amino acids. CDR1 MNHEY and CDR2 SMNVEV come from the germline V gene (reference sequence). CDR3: CASSFGGNQPQHF. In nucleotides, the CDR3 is TGTGCCAGCAGTTTTGGCGGGAATCAGCCCCAGCATTTT.

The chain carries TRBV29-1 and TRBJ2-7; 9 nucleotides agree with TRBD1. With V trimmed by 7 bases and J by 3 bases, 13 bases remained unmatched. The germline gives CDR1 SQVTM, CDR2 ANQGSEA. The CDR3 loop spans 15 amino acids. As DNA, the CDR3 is TGCAGCGCAGGGGGAGGGACAGGGTTTCTCTACGAGCAGTACTTC. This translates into CSAGGGTGFLYEQYF.

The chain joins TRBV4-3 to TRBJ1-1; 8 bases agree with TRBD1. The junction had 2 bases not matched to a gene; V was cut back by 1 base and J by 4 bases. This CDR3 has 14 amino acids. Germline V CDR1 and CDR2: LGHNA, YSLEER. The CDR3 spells CASSQGQGTTEAFF. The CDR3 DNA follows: TGCGCCAGCAGCCAAGGACAGGGGACCACTGAAGCTTTCTTT.